Each of the 7 T cell receptor beta chains below was sequenced from the same sample in a study of cytomegalovirus exposure and HLA in healthy donors. PCR primers comprised 60 Vbeta and 13 Jbeta primers. The table came from immunoSEQ multiplex PCR; TCRdb's copy has only in-frame clones and leaves some out. The table has more than 20,000 clones, about 77% seen once. Sequencing was performed on PBMCs. Receptors originate from a man between 60 and 75 years old in good health and CMV-seronegative.

The V and J genes are TRBV6-6 and TRBJ2-5; D uncertain. Trimming stripped 8 bases from V and 10 bases from J, with 17 bases between. This CDR3 spans 12 amino acids. Germline CDR1 is MNHNY and CDR2 is SVGAGI (reference sequence). Here the CDR3 reads CASGPNMEDQYF. CDR3 sequence (DNA): TGTGCCAGCGGGCCGAATATGGAAGACCAGTACTTC.

The chain couples TRBV7-9 to TRBJ2-3; D is undetermined. The CDR3 has 14 amino acids. Germline V CDR1 and CDR2: SEHNR, FQNEAQ (reference sequence). Trimming removed 2 bases at V and 2 bases at J, with 8 bases between. The CDR3 DNA is TGTGCCAGCAGCTTAAGAGATTACACAGATACGCAGTATTTT. It is translated as CASSLRDYTDTQYF. Combining the CDR3 with reference TRBV7-9 and TRBJ2-3 gives the whole variable domain DTGVSQNPRHKITKRGQNVTFRCDPISEHNRLYWYRQTLGQGPEFLTYFQNEAQLEKSRLLSDRFSAERPKGSFSTLEIQRTEQGDSAMYLCASSLRDYTDTQYFGPGTRLTVL.

This chain joins TRBV11-2 and TRBJ2-2, with 10 bases fitting TRBD1. Germline CDR1 reads SGHAT; CDR2 reads FQNNGV. The CDR3 runs to 16 residues. With V trimmed by 5 bases and J by 4 bases, 7 bases remained unmatched. CDR3 protein: CASSKRTGGGTGELFF. CDR3 sequence (DNA): TGTGCCAGCAGCAAGAGGACAGGGGGAGGCACCGGGGAGCTGTTTTTT.

The chain uses TRBV6-1 and TRBJ2-3; a possible D gene is TRBD1 (5 bases). The CDR3 sequence is 12 residues long. V was cut by 5 bases and J by 4 bases, with 7 bases left in between. CDR1 is MNHNS and CDR2 is SASEGT in the germline V gene. CDR3 in DNA: TGTGCCAGCAGTCTACAGGCAGATACGCAGTATTTT. Protein: CASSLQADTQYF.

A single count supports this clone. Here the CDR3 reads CASSMDRGGYGYTF. The CDR3 DNA sequence: TGTGCCAGCAGCATGGACAGGGGCGGCTATGGCTACACCTTC. The J gene is TRBJ1-2, the V gene TRBV7-2; TRBD1 matches at 9 bases. CDR1 and CDR2 from the germline V gene are SGHTA and FQGNSA. Germline trimming cut 5 bases from V and 4 bases from J; bases unmatched to any gene: 5. CDR3 length: 14 amino acids. The variable domain in full, completed from reference TRBV7-2 and TRBJ1-2, reads GAGVSQSPSNKVTEKGKDVELRCDPISGHTALYWYRQSLGQGLEFLIYFQGNSAPDKSGLPSDRFSAERTGGSVSTLTIQRTQQEDSAVYLCASSMDRGGYGYTFGSGTRLTVV.

This clone was seen just once. V gene TRBV6-5 combines with J gene TRBJ2-5; possibly TRBD1 for D (5 bases). This CDR3 comprises 15 residues. The germline V gene encodes CDR1 MNHEY and CDR2 SVGAGI. Trimming cost V 8 bases and J 2 bases, with 18 bases left between them. CDR3 residues: CASCRVPYNQETQYF. The CDR3, as DNA: TGTGCCAGCTGCAGGGTGCCCTACAATCAAGAGACCCAGTACTTC.

This clone was picked up one time. CDR3 residues: CASRRTVGADTQYF. CDR3 DNA: TGTGCCAGCAGGCGGACTGTCGGTGCGGATACGCAGTATTTT. This chain connects TRBV6-1 to TRBJ2-3; D may be TRBD2 (5 bases). This CDR3 has 14 amino acids. The germline gives CDR1 MNHNS, CDR2 SASEGT. The V and J ends lost 6 bases and 6 bases respectively, with 16 bases between them.